This T cell receptor (beta chain) was obtained from a study of vaccination and CD4 T cells after COVID-19. Study details: Every culture used as a control got a CEFX pool, an HIV-1 Nef pool, or no peptide. Notes on the study in general: Vaccine-specific clones numbering 304 of 307 showed spike mono-reactivity in convalescent patients.

The CDR3 is made up of 13 amino acids. V was shortened by 6 bases and J by 7 bases, with 13 bases between the two germline ends. The Oncomine TCR Beta short-read assay generated sequence data from the DNA of cultured CD4+ T cells. Scientists extracted genomic DNA from CD4+ T cells grown in culture. Each CDR3 protein is one row after TCRdb ran MiXCR on the PCR reads. The repertoire holds 9,000 to 13,000 distinct CDR3 sequences, with roughly 30% as singletons. Notes on this clonotype: Its specificity is unknown.

The treatment was: roughly 11-day PBMC culture with coronavirus spike peptide pools or control peptides (ViraFEST assay). Gathered ahead of the COVID-19 pandemic (2011-2018) were the CD4+ T cells of the unexposed donor. Using peptide pools, antigen-specific T cells were expanded in ViraFEST before TCRs were sequenced. The authors swapped half the medium for fresh IL-2 medium on days 3 and 7. This chain uses TRBV12-3 or TRBV12-4 with TRBJ1-5; no definite D call. Material: CD4+ T cells from blood, cultured in vitro. The source is a human donor in good health. The CDR3 DNA follows: TGTGCCAGCAGCCCCTACCCCACACAGCCCCAGCATTTT. As protein: CASSPYPTQPQHF.